The 3 T cell receptor beta chains below come from one sample, sequenced in a study of OX40 agonist ivuxolimab in advanced cancers. Some clones are missing from TCRdb's copy, which holds only in-frame ones; the method was immunoSEQ multiplex PCR. The sample has roughly 50,000 clones; roughly nine tenths are singletons. The sequencing used CD4+ or CD8+ T cells sorted from blood, collected in a trial of the OX40 agonist ivuxolimab. The receptors here all came from an adult with an advanced solid tumor such as melanoma, head and neck, liver or kidney cancer.

This chain links TRBV28 with TRBJ2-7; D is perhaps TRBD1 (6 bases). CDR3 length equals 14 residues. The germline V and J ends were trimmed by 3 bases and 2 bases, with 11 bases remaining between them. From germline, CDR1 is MDHEN and CDR2 SYDVKM. The CDR3 spells CASSFQDRPYEQYF. DNA of the CDR3: TGTGCCAGCAGTTTTCAGGACAGACCCTACGAGCAGTACTTC.

The V and J genes are TRBV4-2 and TRBJ2-7; 9 nucleotides line up with TRBD2. Trimming cost V 5 bases and J 2 bases; bases outside gene matches: 7. Germline CDR1 LGHNA, CDR2 YNFKEQ. The CDR3 sequence is 15 residues long. CDR3 region: CASSVGLAFTYEQYF. CDR3 nucleotide sequence: TGTGCCAGCAGCGTAGGACTAGCGTTTACCTACGAGCAGTACTTC.

The V and J genes are TRBV6-4 and TRBJ1-1, with unresolved D. CDR1 and CDR2 (germline): MRHNA, SNTAGT. The V end was cut by 6 bases, the J end by 6 bases, with 17 bases between. CDR3 length equals 14 residues. The DNA for the CDR3 is TGTGCCAGCAGCGTTGACCTAGCCTCGGCTGAAGCTTTCTTT. It is translated as CASSVDLASAEAFF.